This T cell receptor (beta chain) was recorded in a study of blood T cells in healthy people across ages. Overall study results and limits: Across the age range, TCR beta diversity per million T cells fell in a roughly linear way. Naive CD4+ cells and diversity were both higher in long-lived donors than in aged donors.

Germline CDR1 is DFQATT and CDR2 is SNEGSKA (reference sequence). Trimming removed 6 bases from V and 3 bases from J; junction bases left unmatched: 5. CDR3 size: 13 residues. Primers used in a second PCR of about 6 to 11 cycles were a sample-barcoded 5' primer and a J-beta primer mix. Every sample produced at least 3 million CDR3-containing paired-end reads. TCRdb re-derived calls from the 5' RACE reads in MiXCR, one entry per CDR3 protein. The table lists under 1 million distinct CDR3 sequences, 40% to 50% of them singletons, with about 21% in the top ten. A remark on this clonotype: What it binds is unknown.

This TCR was recovered from a man aged 55 to 70 in good health. The specimen was blood. The chain uses TRBV20-1 and TRBJ2-1; 7 nucleotides match TRBD2. CDR3 sequence: CSAHSGVYNEQFF. The CDR3 bases are TGCAGTGCACACAGCGGGGTCTACAATGAGCAGTTCTTC.